Shown below are 30 T cell receptor beta chains from a single sample sequenced in a study of T cells in Graves' hyperthyroidism and ophthalmopathy. Amplified regions were TCR beta CDR3 sequences from RNA transcripts. First-round RT-PCR targeting the TCR CDR3 was performed with the HTBI primer set. TCRdb reprocessed the multiplex PCR reads with MiXCR, giving one entry per CDR3 protein. The sample holds tens of thousands of distinct CDR3 sequences, roughly 51% seen once. Material: peripheral blood or thyroid tissue (not recorded which). These receptors all stem from a man between 18 and 29 years old with Graves' hyperthyroidism.

Relative to its sample, this clonotype is medium-sized. The chain joins TRBV29-1 to TRBJ1-2, with D tentatively TRBD1 (6 bases). V dropped 7 bases and J dropped 4 bases, with 16 bases sitting between them. This CDR3 spans 13 amino acids. Per germline, CDR1 SQVTM and CDR2 ANQGSEA. In DNA, the CDR3 is TGCAGCGCTTACAGGACAGCATCCTATGGCTACACCTTC. Translated, it gives CSAYRTASYGYTF.

This sequence joins TRBV2 and TRBJ1-5; D perhaps matches TRBD1 (5 bases). CDR1 and CDR2 from the germline V gene are SNHLY and FYNNEI. The CDR3 runs 15 residues. V was trimmed by 5 bases and J by 8 bases, leaving 19 bases between them. The DNA of the CDR3 is TGTGCCAGCAGTTATAAGGGGACGGTAGGGGAGCCCCAGCATTTT. As protein: CASSYKGTVGEPQHF.

This clonotype has only a few counts. The rearrangement uses TRBV2 and TRBJ1-5; no clear D gene. Trimming took off 4 bases at V and 7 bases at J, with 11 bases between the two ends. The V gene's germline CDR1 is SNHLY and CDR2 FYNNEI. The CDR3 extends over 13 amino acids. The CDR3 DNA reads TGTGCCAGCAGTGGTCGCGAGGGCCAGCCCCAGCATTTT. Translated: CASSGREGQPQHF.

The chain is built from TRBV9 and TRBJ2-7, with D perhaps matching TRBD1 (6 bases). CDR1 SGDLS and CDR2 YYNGEE come from the germline V gene. Trimming pared 2 bases from V and 7 bases from J, leaving 19 bases between. The CDR3 has 15 residues. The CDR3: CASSVSFGGTGEQYF. The CDR3 DNA reads as TGTGCCAGCAGCGTCTCATTTGGGGGCACCGGGGAGCAGTACTTC.

This clonotype was seen ten or more times. This chain's CDR3 is CASSQEYRQSEAFF. The DNA of the CDR3 is TGTGCCAGCAGCCAAGAATATAGACAATCTGAAGCTTTCTTT. The V call is TRBV3-2, the J call TRBJ1-1. TRBV3-2 is designated a pseudogene. The CDR3 consists of 14 residues.

The gene calls are TRBV29-1 and TRBJ2-4; maybe TRBD2 (6 bases). The ends were cut back, 0 bases at V and 11 bases at J, with 8 bases in the middle. The CDR3 consists of 11 residues. The V gene's germline CDR1 is SQVTM and CDR2 ANQGSEA. CDR3 residues: CSVEERLVQYF. The CDR3, as DNA: TGCAGCGTTGAAGAAAGACTAGTTCAGTACTTC. Full variable domain (missing parts from reference TRBV29-1 and TRBJ2-4): SAVISQKPSRDICQRGTSLTIQCQVDSQVTMMFWYRQQPGQSLTLIATANQGSEATYESGFVIDKFPISRPNLTFSTLTVSNMSPEDSSIYLCSVEERLVQYFGAGTRLSVL.

This clonotype showed up many times. This chain connects TRBV7-2 to TRBJ1-5; TRBD1 is a possible D gene (6 bases). The ends were cut back, 3 bases at V and 0 bases at J, with 9 bases in the middle. This CDR3 has 15 residues. In germline, CDR1 is SGHTA, CDR2 FQGNSA. Here the CDR3 reads CASSLDRYSNQPQHF. The CDR3 DNA follows: TGTGCCAGCAGCTTGGACAGATATAGCAATCAGCCCCAGCATTTT.

This clonotype was seen ten or more times. At one boundary the junction diverges from the germline segment, which might be a read error. The chain joins TRBV10-2 to TRBJ1-1; D may be TRBD1 (5 bases). This CDR3 has 14 residues. In germline, CDR1 is WSHSY, CDR2 SAAADI. CDR3 in DNA: TGTGCCAGCAGCTCCGGGACTTATAACACTGAAGCTTTCTTT. Translation gives CASSSGTYNTEAFF.

The rearrangement uses TRBV29-1 and TRBJ1-2; TRBD1 aligns across 8 bases. Germline assignment: CDR1 SQVTM and CDR2 ANQGSEA. This CDR3 region has 10 residues. With V trimmed by 7 bases and J by 5 bases, 0 bases remained unmatched. The CDR3, as DNA: TGCAGCGACAGGGGGTATGGCTACACCTTC. This translates into CSDRGYGYTF.

The genes are TRBV9 and TRBJ2-5; D might be TRBD1 (5 bases). Deletions cut 0 bases from V and 5 bases from J, with 11 bases between. Germline assignment: CDR1 SGDLS and CDR2 YYNGEE. The CDR3 extends over 14 amino acids. The chain's CDR3 is CASSVGGRVETQYF. The CDR3 DNA reads TGTGCCAGCAGCGTAGGGGGCAGGGTGGAGACCCAGTACTTC.

Note on this clonotype: Germline is not matched at one junction end, which may reflect a read error. The chain carries TRBV7-9 and TRBJ1-4; weak D call: TRBD1 (5 bases). Germline V gene lookup returns CDR1 SEHNR and CDR2 FQNEAQ (reference sequence). The CDR3 runs to 15 residues. The DNA of the CDR3 is TGTGCCAGCAGCTTAGACGGGGGGTTCTTGGAGAAACTGGTTTTT. Translated, it gives CASSLDGGFLEKLVF. The full variable domain, rest sourced from reference TRBV7-9 and TRBJ1-4, is DTGVSQNPRHKITKRGQNVTFRCDPISEHNRLYWYRQTLGQGPEFLTYFQNEAQLEKSRLLSDRFSAERPKGSFSTLEIQRTEQGDSAMYLCASSLDGGFLEKLVFGSGTQLSVL.

This chain links TRBV2 with TRBJ1-6; D unresolved. Germline V gives CDR1 SNHLY, CDR2 FYNNEI. This CDR3 comprises 13 residues. V gave up 3 bases and J gave up 6 bases, with 6 bases separating them. In DNA form, the CDR3 reads TGTGCCAGCAGTGACCAGGCTAATTCACCCCTCCACTTT. Protein product: CASSDQANSPLHF.

This rearrangement joins TRBV6-1 to TRBJ1-2, with D perhaps TRBD1 (6 bases). CDR1 and CDR2 (germline): MNHNS, SASEGT. The CDR3 is 12 residues long. V was clipped by 8 bases and J by 5 bases, with 12 bases between them. The CDR3 loop is CASVGQGYGYTF. DNA of the CDR3: TGTGCCAGCGTGGGCCAGGGGTATGGCTACACCTTC.

The gene calls are TRBV4-3 and TRBJ2-3, with D perhaps matching TRBD2 (5 bases). CDR3 length: 15 amino acids. The germline gives CDR1 LGHNA, CDR2 YSLEER. Trimming removed 1 base at V and 6 bases at J, with 14 bases between. The CDR3 loop reads CASSQGLPNGDTQYF. CDR3 bases: TGCGCCAGCAGCCAAGGACTACCTAATGGGGATACGCAGTATTTT.

Ten or more counts support this clonotype. The CDR3 DNA sequence: TGTGCCTGGAGCCAACAGGGATTTGAAAAACTGTTTTTT. Translating gives CAWSQQGFEKLFF. V and J are TRBV30 and TRBJ1-4, with a tentative D call TRBD1 (6 bases). The CDR3 runs 13 residues. Germline values: CDR1 GTSNPN, CDR2 SVGIG (reference sequence). V was cut by 3 bases and J by 7 bases, with 12 bases left in between.

This chain connects TRBV27 to TRBJ2-6, with TRBD1 matching over 8 bases. The length of the CDR3 is 17 residues. CDR1 MNHEY and CDR2 SMNVEV come from the germline V gene (reference sequence). V was clipped by 1 base and J by 2 bases; unmatched bases: 4. The CDR3 coding sequence is TGTGCCAGCAGTTTATTAGGACAGGGTCCTGGGGCCAACGTCCTGACTTTC. Protein sequence: CASSLLGQGPGANVLTF.

The chain links TRBV24-1 to TRBJ2-2; tentatively, D is TRBD2 (5 bases). The V end lost 6 bases, the J end lost 6 bases, and 19 bases lay between the germline ends. The CDR3 is 16 amino acids. Germline lookup yields CDR1 KGHDR and CDR2 SFDVKD. The CDR3 loop reads CATSSPSGVSAGELFF. In DNA form, the CDR3 reads TGTGCCACCAGTTCCCCTTCCGGGGTGAGCGCCGGGGAGCTGTTTTTT.

This sequence joins TRBV29-1 and TRBJ2-5, with D possibly TRBD1 on 6 matching bases. Germline V gene sequence: CDR1 SQVTM, CDR2 ANQGSEA. V gave up 4 bases and J gave up 0 bases, with 12 bases separating them. The CDR3 runs to 14 residues. CDR3: CSVGAGVYQETQYF. Written as DNA, the CDR3 is TGCAGCGTTGGGGCAGGGGTGTACCAAGAGACCCAGTACTTC. Variable domain in full (rest from reference TRBV29-1 and TRBJ2-5): SAVISQKPSRDICQRGTSLTIQCQVDSQVTMMFWYRQQPGQSLTLIATANQGSEATYESGFVIDKFPISRPNLTFSTLTVSNMSPEDSSIYLCSVGAGVYQETQYFGPGTRLLVL.

This clonotype was seen repeatedly, ten times or more. J is TRBJ1-4 and V is TRBV6-5; D uncertain. The germline V and J ends were trimmed by 2 bases and 4 bases, with 17 bases remaining between them. The CDR3 loop spans 17 amino acids. Germline-derived CDR1 and CDR2 are MNHEY and SVGAGI. The CDR3: CASSYAGGVGDNEKLFF. For the CDR3, the DNA is TGTGCCAGCAGTTACGCCGGAGGAGTTGGGGATAATGAAAAACTGTTTTTT.

V and J are TRBV7-9 and TRBJ1-1; D not resolved. CDR1 and CDR2 from the germline V gene are SEHNR and FQNEAQ (reference sequence). CDR3 length: 13 residues. V was trimmed by 2 bases and J by 3 bases, leaving 7 bases between them. This CDR3 is CASSLTSDTEAFF. CDR3 coding DNA: TGTGCCAGCAGCTTAACATCGGACACTGAAGCTTTCTTT.

The table lists this clonotype with a few counts. The chain joins TRBV6-2 or TRBV6-3 to TRBJ2-7; 11 bases agree with TRBD2. This CDR3 comprises 17 residues. In germline, CDR1 is MNHEY, CDR2 SVGEGT. Losses at the gene ends were 2 bases for V and 3 bases for J; bases not matched to a gene: 9. This CDR3 is CASSYNRGLADFYEQYF. The CDR3 DNA follows: TGTGCCAGCAGTTACAACCGGGGACTAGCGGATTTCTACGAGCAGTACTTC.

This chain uses TRBV20-1 with TRBJ2-2; 7 bases fit TRBD2. This CDR3 spans 12 amino acids. Trimming took 8 bases from V and 6 from J; bases not matched to a gene: 6. Germline V lookup: CDR1 DFQATT, CDR2 SNEGSKA (reference sequence). This CDR3 reads CSPTSAAGELFF. The CDR3 DNA sequence: TGCAGTCCTACTAGCGCGGCCGGGGAGCTGTTTTTT.

This clonotype was seen repeatedly, ten times or more. The rearrangement joins TRBV14 to TRBJ1-2; TRBD1 aligns across 7 bases. CDR3 length: 14 residues. V shed 1 base and J 4 bases; nucleotides not matched to a gene: 3. The germline V gene encodes CDR1 SGHDN and CDR2 FVKESK. In DNA form, the CDR3 reads TGTGCCAGCAGCCAAGGACAGGGCCCCTATGGCTACACCTTC. Translating gives CASSQGQGPYGYTF.

The chain recombines TRBV10-3 with TRBJ1-1; D is perhaps TRBD1 (5 bases). The CDR3 covers 12 residues. Germline V CDR1 and CDR2: ENHRY, SYGVKD. Trimming took off 4 bases at V and 10 bases at J, with 13 bases between the two ends. The CDR3 DNA follows: TGTGCCATCAGTGGAGGGGCTTCCGGAGCTTTCTTT. Translated, it gives CAISGGASGAFF.

The gene calls are TRBV2 and TRBJ2-3; 9 nucleotides line up with TRBD2. CDR3 length equals 14 residues. The V and J ends lost 11 bases and 4 bases, in that order; junction bases with no gene match: 10. Germline V gene lookup returns CDR1 SNHLY and CDR2 FYNNEI. The CDR3 DNA follows: TGTGCCGCAGCGGGGCGGACTAGCGCAGATACGCAGTATTTT. Amino acids: CAAAGRTSADTQYF.

The chain is built from TRBV10-3 and TRBJ1-1; the match to TRBD1 covers 7 bases. The CDR3 consists of 13 residues. Germline assignment: CDR1 ENHRY and CDR2 SYGVKD. J gave up 6 bases and V 10 bases, and 11 bases lay outside the gene matches. CDR3 in DNA: TGTGCCACGGCGGCACAGGGGAGACCTGAAGCTTTCTTT. As protein: CATAAQGRPEAFF.

The V and J genes are TRBV20-1 and TRBJ2-7; a weak D match, TRBD1 (6 bases). In germline, CDR1 is DFQATT, CDR2 SNEGSKA (reference sequence). V dropped 6 bases and J dropped 4 bases, with 10 bases sitting between them. This CDR3 spans 11 amino acids. CDR3 sequence: CSAQGRYEQYF. Written as DNA, the CDR3 is TGCAGTGCACAGGGACGGTACGAGCAGTACTTC.

This clonotype was observed at least ten times. The chain joins TRBV20-1 to TRBJ2-5; the match to TRBD2 covers 7 bases. Trimming cost V 3 bases and J 2 bases; bases outside gene matches: 9. The CDR3 length is 15 residues. Germline-derived CDR1 and CDR2 are DFQATT and SNEGSKA (reference sequence). The CDR3 bases are TGCAGTGCTAGTGTTCGTCTAGCGGCACAAGAGACCCAGTACTTC. Translating gives CSASVRLAAQETQYF.

This chain uses TRBV2 with TRBJ1-6, with TRBD1 identical over 10 bases. The CDR3 is made up of 15 amino acids. Trimming took 6 bases from V and 8 from J; bases not matched to a gene: 7. Germline V lookup: CDR1 SNHLY, CDR2 FYNNEI. The CDR3 DNA follows: TGTGCCAGCAGGGCCGGGACAGGGGCCTATTCACCCCTCCACTTT. It is translated as CASRAGTGAYSPLHF.

The sample holds many counts of this clonotype. V gene TRBV7-9 combines with J gene TRBJ2-6, with 8 bases identical to TRBD1. The CDR3 extends over 20 amino acids. The V gene end was trimmed by 5 bases and the J gene end by 0 bases; junction bases not matched to a gene: 15. Germline loops: CDR1 SEHNR, CDR2 FQNEAQ (reference sequence). Here the CDR3 reads CASSTYPGQGKSSGANVLTF. The CDR3 coding sequence is TGTGCCAGCAGCACGTACCCCGGACAGGGAAAGAGCTCTGGGGCCAACGTCCTGACTTTC.